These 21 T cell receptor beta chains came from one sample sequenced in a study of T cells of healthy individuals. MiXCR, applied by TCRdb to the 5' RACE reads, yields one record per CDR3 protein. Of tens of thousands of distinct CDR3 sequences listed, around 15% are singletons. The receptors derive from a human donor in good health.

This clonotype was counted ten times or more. CDR3 loop: CASSLNHSPYNEQFF. The CDR3 DNA follows: TGTGCCAGCAGCTTAAATCACAGCCCCTACAATGAGCAGTTCTTC. The V call is TRBV7-6, the J call TRBJ2-1; no definite D call. There are 15 residues in the CDR3. V was clipped by 2 bases and J by 2 bases, with 10 bases between them. CDR1 is SGHVS and CDR2 is FNYEAQ in the germline V gene.

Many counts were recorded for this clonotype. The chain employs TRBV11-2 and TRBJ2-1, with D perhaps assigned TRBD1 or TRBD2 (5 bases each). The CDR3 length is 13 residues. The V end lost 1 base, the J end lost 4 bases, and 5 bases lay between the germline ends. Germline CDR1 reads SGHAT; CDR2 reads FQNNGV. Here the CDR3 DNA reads TGTGCCAGCAGCTTAGGGGGGTACAATGAGCAGTTCTTC. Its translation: CASSLGGYNEQFF.

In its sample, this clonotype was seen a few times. The CDR3 coding sequence is TGTGCCAGCAGCTTAGAAGGACTAAGCACAGATACGCAGTATTTT. This translates into CASSLEGLSTDTQYF. The chain combines TRBV7-6 with TRBJ2-3; D possibly corresponds to TRBD2 (6 bases). Trimming took off 1 base at V and 0 bases at J, with 8 bases between the two ends. Germline V CDR1 and CDR2: SGHVS, FNYEAQ. This CDR3 has 15 amino acids.

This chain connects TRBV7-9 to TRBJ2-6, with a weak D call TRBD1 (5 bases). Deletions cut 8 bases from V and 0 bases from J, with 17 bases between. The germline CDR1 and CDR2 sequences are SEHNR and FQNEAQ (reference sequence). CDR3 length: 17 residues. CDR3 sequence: CASLRGSPGSGANVLTF. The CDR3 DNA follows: TGTGCCAGCCTTAGGGGCAGCCCTGGCTCTGGGGCCAACGTCCTGACTTTC.

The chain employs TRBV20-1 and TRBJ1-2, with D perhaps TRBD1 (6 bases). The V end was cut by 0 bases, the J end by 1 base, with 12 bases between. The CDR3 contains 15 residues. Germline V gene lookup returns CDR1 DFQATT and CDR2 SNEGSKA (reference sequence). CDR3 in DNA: TGCAGTGCTAGAGATCGAGGACAGCGTAACTATGGCTACACCTTC. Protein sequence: CSARDRGQRNYGYTF.

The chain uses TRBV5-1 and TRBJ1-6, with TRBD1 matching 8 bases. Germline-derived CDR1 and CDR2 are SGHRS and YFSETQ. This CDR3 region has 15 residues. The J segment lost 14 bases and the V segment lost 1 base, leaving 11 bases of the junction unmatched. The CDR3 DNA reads TGCGCCAGCAGCTTGCGATGGGGACAGGAGACGTCCCTCCACTTT. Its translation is CASSLRWGQETSLHF.

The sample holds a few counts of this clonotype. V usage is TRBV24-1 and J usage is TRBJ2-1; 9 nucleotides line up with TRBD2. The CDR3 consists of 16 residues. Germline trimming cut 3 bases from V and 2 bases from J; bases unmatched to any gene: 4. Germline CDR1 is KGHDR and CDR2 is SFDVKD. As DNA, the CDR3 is TGTGCCACCAGTGATGCGACTAGCGGAACCTACAATGAGCAGTTCTTC. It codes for CATSDATSGTYNEQFF.

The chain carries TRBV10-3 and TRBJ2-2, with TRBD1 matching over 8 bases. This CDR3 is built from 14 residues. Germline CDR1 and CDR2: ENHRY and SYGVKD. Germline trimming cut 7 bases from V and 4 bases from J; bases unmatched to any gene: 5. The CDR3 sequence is CAITGTGGTGELFF. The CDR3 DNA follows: TGTGCCATCACCGGGACAGGTGGCACCGGGGAGCTGTTTTTT.

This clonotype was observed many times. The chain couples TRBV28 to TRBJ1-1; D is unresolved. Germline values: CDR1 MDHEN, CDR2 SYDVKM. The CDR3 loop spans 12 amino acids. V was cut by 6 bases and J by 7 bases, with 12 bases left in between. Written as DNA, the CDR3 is TGTGCCAGCAGAACCCCGGGCCTTGAAGCTTTCTTT. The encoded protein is CASRTPGLEAFF. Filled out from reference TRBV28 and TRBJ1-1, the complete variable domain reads DVKVTQSSRYLVKRTGEKVFLECVQDMDHENMFWYRQDPGLGLRLIYFSYDVKMKEKGDIPEGYSVSREKKERFSLILESASTNQTSMYLCASRTPGLEAFFGQGTRLTVV.

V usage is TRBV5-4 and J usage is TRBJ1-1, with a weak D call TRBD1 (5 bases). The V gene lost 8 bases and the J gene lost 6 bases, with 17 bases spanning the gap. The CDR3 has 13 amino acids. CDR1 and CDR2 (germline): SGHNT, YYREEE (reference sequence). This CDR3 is CASSRGGGPEAFF. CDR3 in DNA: TGTGCCAGTTCAAGGGGAGGAGGCCCTGAAGCTTTCTTT.

The DNA for the CDR3 is TGTGCCACCAGCCCCCGGGGTAGCGGGAGCACAGATACGCAGTATTTT. Protein product: CATSPRGSGSTDTQYF. This chain uses TRBV15 with TRBJ2-3; TRBD2 agrees at 7 bases. This CDR3 region has 16 residues. Germline CDR1 reads LNHNV; CDR2 reads YYDKDF (reference sequence). V shed 5 bases and J 0 bases; nucleotides not matched to a gene: 8.

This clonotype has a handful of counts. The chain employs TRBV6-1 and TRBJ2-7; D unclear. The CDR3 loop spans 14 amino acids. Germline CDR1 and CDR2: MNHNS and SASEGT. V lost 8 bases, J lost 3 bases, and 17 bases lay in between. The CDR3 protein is CASCRVGSFYEQYF. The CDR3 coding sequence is TGTGCCAGCTGCCGGGTAGGTTCATTCTACGAGCAGTACTTC.

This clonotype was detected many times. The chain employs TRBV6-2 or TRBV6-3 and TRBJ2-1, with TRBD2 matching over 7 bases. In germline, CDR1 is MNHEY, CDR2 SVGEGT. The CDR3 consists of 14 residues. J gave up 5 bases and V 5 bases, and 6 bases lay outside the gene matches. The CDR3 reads CASSNPSGHNEQFF. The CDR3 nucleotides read TGTGCCAGCAGTAATCCTAGCGGACACAATGAGCAGTTCTTC.

DNA of the CDR3: TGTGCCAGCAGCCAATTAGGTCTACGAAATCCGCGTACTAGCGGGATTAGCGAGCAGTACTTC. Protein sequence: CASSQLGLRNPRTSGISEQYF. This chain connects TRBV14 to TRBJ2-7; TRBD2 matches at 10 bases. CDR1 and CDR2 (germline): SGHDN, FVKESK. The CDR3 runs to 21 residues. V gave up 2 bases and J gave up 6 bases; unmatched junction bases: 25.

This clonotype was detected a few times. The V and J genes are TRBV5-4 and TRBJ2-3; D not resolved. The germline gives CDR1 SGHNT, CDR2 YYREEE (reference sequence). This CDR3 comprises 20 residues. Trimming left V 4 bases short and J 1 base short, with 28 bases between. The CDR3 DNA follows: TGTGCCAGCAGCCGACCATTCAGACCACTAAAGTTTCCTGGCACAGATACGCAGTATTTT. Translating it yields CASSRPFRPLKFPGTDTQYF. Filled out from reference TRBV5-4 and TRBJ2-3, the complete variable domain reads ETGVTQSPTHLIKTRGQQVTLRCSSQSGHNTVSWYQQALGQGPQFIFQYYREEENGRGNFPPRFSGLQFPNYSSELNVNALELDDSALYLCASSRPFRPLKFPGTDTQYFGPGTRLTVL.

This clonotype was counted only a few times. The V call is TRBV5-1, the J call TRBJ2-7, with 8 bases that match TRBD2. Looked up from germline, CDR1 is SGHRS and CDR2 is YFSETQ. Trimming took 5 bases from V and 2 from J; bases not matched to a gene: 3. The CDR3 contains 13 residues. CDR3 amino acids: CASSREGAYEQYF. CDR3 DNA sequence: TGCGCCAGCAGTCGGGAGGGGGCCTACGAGCAGTACTTC.

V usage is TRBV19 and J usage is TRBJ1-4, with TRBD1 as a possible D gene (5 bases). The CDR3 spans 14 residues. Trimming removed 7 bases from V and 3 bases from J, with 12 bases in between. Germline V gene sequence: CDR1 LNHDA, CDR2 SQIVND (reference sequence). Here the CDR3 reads CASTEGTANEKLFF. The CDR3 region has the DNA TGTGCCAGTACCGAGGGGACGGCTAATGAAAAACTGTTTTTT.

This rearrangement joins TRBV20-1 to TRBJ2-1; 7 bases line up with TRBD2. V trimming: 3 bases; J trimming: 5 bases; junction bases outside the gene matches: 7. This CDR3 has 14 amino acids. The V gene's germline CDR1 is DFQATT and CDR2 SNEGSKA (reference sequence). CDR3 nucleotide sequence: TGCAGTGCTAGTCCCGGGGGGTTTAACAATGAGCAGTTCTTC. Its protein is CSASPGGFNNEQFF.

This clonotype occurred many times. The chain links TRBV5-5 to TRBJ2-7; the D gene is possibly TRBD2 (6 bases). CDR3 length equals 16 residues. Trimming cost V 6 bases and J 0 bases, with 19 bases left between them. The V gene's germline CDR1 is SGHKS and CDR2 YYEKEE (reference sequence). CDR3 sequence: CASTPVSGFGSYEQYF. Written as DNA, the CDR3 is TGTGCCAGCACCCCCGTTAGCGGATTCGGCTCCTACGAGCAGTACTTC.

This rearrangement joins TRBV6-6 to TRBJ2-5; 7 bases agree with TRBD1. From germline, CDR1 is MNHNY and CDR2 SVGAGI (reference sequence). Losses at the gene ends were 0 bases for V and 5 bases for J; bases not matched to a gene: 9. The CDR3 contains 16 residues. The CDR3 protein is CASSYSLPGGLETQYF. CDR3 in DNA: TGTGCCAGCAGTTACTCGCTCCCAGGGGGTTTGGAGACCCAGTACTTC.

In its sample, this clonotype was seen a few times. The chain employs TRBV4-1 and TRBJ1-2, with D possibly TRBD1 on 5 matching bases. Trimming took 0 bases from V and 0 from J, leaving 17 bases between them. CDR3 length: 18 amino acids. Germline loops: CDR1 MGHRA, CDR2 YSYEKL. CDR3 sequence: CASSQEEGRALANYGYTF. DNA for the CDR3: TGCGCCAGCAGCCAAGAGGAAGGCAGGGCCTTAGCTAACTATGGCTACACCTTC.